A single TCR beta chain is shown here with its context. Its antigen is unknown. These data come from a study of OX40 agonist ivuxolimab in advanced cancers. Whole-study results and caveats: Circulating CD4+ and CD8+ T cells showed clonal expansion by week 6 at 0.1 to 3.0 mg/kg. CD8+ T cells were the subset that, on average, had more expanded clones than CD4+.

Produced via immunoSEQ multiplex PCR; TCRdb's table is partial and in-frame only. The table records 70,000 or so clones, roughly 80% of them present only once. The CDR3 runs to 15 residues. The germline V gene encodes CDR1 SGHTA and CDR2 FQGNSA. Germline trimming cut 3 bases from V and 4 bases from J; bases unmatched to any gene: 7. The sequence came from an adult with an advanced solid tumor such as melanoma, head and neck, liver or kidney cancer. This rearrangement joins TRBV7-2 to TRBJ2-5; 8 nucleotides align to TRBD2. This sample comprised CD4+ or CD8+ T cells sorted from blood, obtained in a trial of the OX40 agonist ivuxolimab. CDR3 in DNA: TGTGCCAGCAGCTTCGTTTTCGGGAGGGGAGAGACCCAGTACTTC. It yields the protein CASSFVFGRGETQYF. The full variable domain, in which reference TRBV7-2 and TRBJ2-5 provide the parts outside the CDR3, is GAGVSQSPSNKVTEKGKDVELRCDPISGHTALYWYRQSLGQGLEFLIYFQGNSAPDKSGLPSDRFSAERTGGSVSTLTIQRTQQEDSAVYLCASSFVFGRGETQYFGPGTRLLVL.